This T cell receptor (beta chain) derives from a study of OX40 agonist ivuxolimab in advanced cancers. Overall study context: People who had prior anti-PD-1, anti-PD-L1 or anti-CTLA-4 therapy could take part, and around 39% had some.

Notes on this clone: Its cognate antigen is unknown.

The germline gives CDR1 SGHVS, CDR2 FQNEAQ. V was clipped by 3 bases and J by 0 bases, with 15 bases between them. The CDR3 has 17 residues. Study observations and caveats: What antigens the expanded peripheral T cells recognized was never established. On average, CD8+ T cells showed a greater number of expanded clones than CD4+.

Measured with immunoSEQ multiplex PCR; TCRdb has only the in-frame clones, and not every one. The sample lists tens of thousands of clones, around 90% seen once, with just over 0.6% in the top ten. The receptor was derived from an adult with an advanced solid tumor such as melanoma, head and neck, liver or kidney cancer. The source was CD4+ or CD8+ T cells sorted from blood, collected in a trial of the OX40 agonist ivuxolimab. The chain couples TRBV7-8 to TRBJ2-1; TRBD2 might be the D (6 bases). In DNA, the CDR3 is TGTGCCAGCAGCTTTGCTAGCGTTCAGAGCTCCTACAATGAGCAGTTCTTC. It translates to CASSFASVQSSYNEQFF.